These 18 T cell receptor beta chains share one sample of origin, sequenced in a study of blood T cell repertoires in COVID-19 (dated by TCRdb to the early 2020s). The library was produced with the immunoSEQ multiplex PCR assay. Not all clones reach the TCRdb copy of this immuneACCESS table, which keeps in-frame sequences only. Checked studies attribute under half of the gap to unresolved V genes and leave the rest unexplained. The sample has hundreds of thousands of clones on record, 85% to 90% of them singletons. The ten top clones hold roughly 0.99% of the sample. Sequences were obtained from PBMCs or T cells enriched from blood (not recorded which). These receptors were collected from a man between 18 and 35 years old who had recovered from COVID-19.

The genes are TRBV15 and TRBJ1-4; D perhaps matches TRBD1 (5 bases). V lost 3 bases and J 6 bases, leaving 11 bases between the germline ends. The germline V gene encodes CDR1 LNHNV and CDR2 YYDKDF (reference sequence). The CDR3 spans 14 residues. Written as DNA, the CDR3 is TGTGCCACCAGCAGCCGCAGGGCACATGAAAAACTGTTTTTT. This gives the protein CATSSRRAHEKLFF.

The chain links TRBV19 to TRBJ2-2, with D possibly being TRBD2 (5 bases). This CDR3 is 16 amino acids long. Germline CDR1 and CDR2: LNHDA and SQIVND (reference sequence). The V end lost 7 bases, the J end lost 2 bases, and 17 bases lay between the germline ends. The CDR3 protein is CASIAAASGNTGELFF. The CDR3 DNA sequence: TGTGCCAGTATTGCGGCAGCGTCGGGAAACACCGGGGAGCTGTTTTTT.

The gene calls are TRBV7-8 and TRBJ1-5; possibly TRBD1 for D (6 bases). This CDR3 comprises 16 residues. The V gene's germline CDR1 is SGHVS and CDR2 FQNEAQ. Trimming removed 5 bases at V and 3 bases at J, with 17 bases between. In DNA, the CDR3 is TGTGCCAGCAGCCAAATACAGGGCCTCACCAATCAGCCCCAGCATTTT. Its translation is CASSQIQGLTNQPQHF.

The gene calls are TRBV5-6 and TRBJ1-6; D call uncertain. The CDR3 consists of 16 residues. V lost 4 bases and J 0 bases, leaving 11 bases between the germline ends. Germline loops: CDR1 SGHDT, CDR2 YYEEEE. CDR3 region: CASSIDTSSYNSPLHF. The CDR3 DNA sequence: TGTGCCAGCAGCATCGACACCAGCTCCTATAATTCACCCCTCCACTTT. The full variable domain, with the rest looked up from reference TRBV5-6 and TRBJ1-6, is DAGVTQSPTHLIKTRGQQVTLRCSPKSGHDTVSWYQQALGQGPQFIFQYYEEEERQRGNFPDRFSGHQFPNYSSELNVNALLLGDSALYLCASSIDTSSYNSPLHFGNGTRLTVT.

The chain links TRBV28 to TRBJ1-5, with 9 bases identical to TRBD1. Germline CDR1 MDHEN, CDR2 SYDVKM. After removal of 5 bases from V and 10 bases from J, the junction contained 9 bases not matched to a gene. The CDR3 has 14 amino acids. In DNA, the CDR3 is TGTGCCAGCAGTCCGACGGACAGGGGCGGACCCCAGCATTTT. Amino acids: CASSPTDRGGPQHF.

V gene TRBV7-9 combines with J gene TRBJ2-7, with 8 positions matching TRBD2. This CDR3 is built from 18 residues. Germline CDR1 reads SEHNR; CDR2 reads FQNEAQ (reference sequence). Losses at the gene ends were 0 bases for V and 3 bases for J; bases not matched to a gene: 13. CDR3: CASSLALVRWRGDYEQYF. CDR3 bases: TGTGCCAGCAGCTTAGCGCTGGTTCGGTGGCGGGGGGACTACGAGCAGTACTTC.

This chain connects TRBV28 to TRBJ2-7, with 9 bases matching TRBD1. V lost 7 bases, J lost 5 bases, and 6 bases stayed unmatched. The length of the CDR3 is 13 residues. Germline CDR1 reads MDHEN; CDR2 reads SYDVKM. Here the CDR3 DNA reads TGTGCCAGCAATAACAGGGGGCCGGACGAGCAGTACTTC. Translated, it gives CASNNRGPDEQYF. The full variable domain, completed using reference TRBV28 and TRBJ2-7, is DVKVTQSSRYLVKRTGEKVFLECVQDMDHENMFWYRQDPGLGLRLIYFSYDVKMKEKGDIPEGYSVSREKKERFSLILESASTNQTSMYLCASNNRGPDEQYFGPGTRLTVT.

This clone appeared a single time. This CDR3 is CASSVTSRGGGEELFF. The CDR3 nucleotides are TGTGCCAGCAGCGTGACTAGTAGAGGGGGGGGCGAGGAGCTGTTTTTT. This chain joins TRBV9 and TRBJ2-2, with D possibly TRBD2 on 7 matching bases. The CDR3 sequence is 16 residues long. Germline CDR1 and CDR2: SGDLS and YYNGEE. Deletions cut 2 bases from V and 10 bases from J, with 21 bases between.

V is TRBV15 and J is TRBJ1-1; perhaps TRBD1 as D (5 bases). Germline assignment: CDR1 LNHNV and CDR2 YYDKDF (reference sequence). V dropped 5 bases and J dropped 4 bases, with 14 bases sitting between them. The length of the CDR3 is 14 residues. CDR3 nucleotides: TGTGCCACCAGCTTCAGGGAGGGAGCCACTGAAGCTTTCTTT. It encodes CATSFREGATEAFF. Full variable domain (rest looked up from reference TRBV15 and TRBJ1-1): DAMVIQNPRYQVTQFGKPVTLSCSQTLNHNVMYWYQQKSSQAPKLLFHYYDKDFNNEADTPDNFQSRRPNTSFCFLDIRSPGLGDTAMYLCATSFREGATEAFFGQGTRLTVV.

V and J are TRBV30 and TRBJ1-6; D not certain. Germline V CDR1 and CDR2: GTSNPN, SVGIG (reference sequence). V was pared by 3 bases and J by 7 bases, with 10 bases between. This CDR3 is 13 amino acids long. CDR3 in DNA: TGTGCCTGGAGCTCCGAGTGGAATTCACCCCTCCACTTT. Residues: CAWSSEWNSPLHF.

This rearrangement joins TRBV4-3 to TRBJ2-7, with TRBD2 identical over 12 bases. Germline assignment: CDR1 LGHNA and CDR2 YSLEER. The CDR3 is 16 amino acids. V was clipped by 1 base and J by 2 bases; unmatched bases: 3. This chain's CDR3 is CASSQVPSGRAYEQYF. DNA of the CDR3: TGCGCCAGCAGCCAAGTCCCTAGCGGGAGGGCCTACGAGCAGTACTTC.

The chain is built from TRBV7-2 and TRBJ2-5; a weak D match, TRBD2 (5 bases). The ends were cut back, 3 bases at V and 3 bases at J, with 8 bases in the middle. The CDR3 contains 13 residues. The germline V gene has CDR1 SGHTA and CDR2 FQGNSA. The CDR3: CASSLTTEETQYF. CDR3 coding DNA: TGTGCCAGCAGCTTGACTACGGAAGAGACCCAGTACTTC. The full variable domain, in which reference TRBV7-2 and TRBJ2-5 provide the parts outside the CDR3, is GAGVSQSPSNKVTEKGKDVELRCDPISGHTALYWYRQSLGQGLEFLIYFQGNSAPDKSGLPSDRFSAERTGGSVSTLTIQRTQQEDSAVYLCASSLTTEETQYFGPGTRLLVL.

This chain connects TRBV6-6 to TRBJ1-2; a weak D match, TRBD1 (5 bases). Per the germline V gene, CDR1 is MNHNY and CDR2 is SVGAGI (reference sequence). The length of the CDR3 is 14 residues. Deletions cut 5 bases from V and 5 bases from J, with 15 bases between. CDR3 residues: CASSRQTEIYGYTF. As DNA, the CDR3 is TGTGCCAGCAGTCGACAGACAGAAATTTATGGCTACACCTTC.

This clone appeared many times. The V and J genes are TRBV19 and TRBJ1-1; weak D call: TRBD1 (6 bases). Germline V lookup: CDR1 LNHDA, CDR2 SQIVND (reference sequence). This CDR3 region has 13 residues. Trimming pared 8 bases from V and 6 bases from J, leaving 16 bases between. CDR3: CASRPTGSPEAFF. In DNA, the CDR3 is TGTGCCAGTCGACCTACAGGGAGCCCTGAAGCTTTCTTT.

This sequence joins TRBV11-2 and TRBJ2-1; 10 bases fit TRBD2. V was pared by 5 bases and J by 6 bases, with 7 bases of the junction left unmatched. Germline V gene lookup returns CDR1 SGHAT and CDR2 FQNNGV. The CDR3 is made up of 15 amino acids. The CDR3 DNA is TGTGCCAGCAGCCTTACTAGCGGGATGGGCAATGAGCAGTTCTTC. It translates to CASSLTSGMGNEQFF.

The chain has TRBV20-1 and TRBJ1-2; 8 bases agree with TRBD1. The ends lost 5 bases at V and 8 bases at J; junction bases unmatched: 4. The CDR3 is 11 amino acids. The germline gives CDR1 DFQATT, CDR2 SNEGSKA (reference sequence). The CDR3 here is CSAVDRGGYTF. The CDR3 DNA is TGCAGTGCTGTTGACAGGGGAGGCTACACCTTC.

V usage is TRBV4-1 and J usage is TRBJ1-1, with a weak D call TRBD1 (5 bases). The V gene's germline CDR1 is MGHRA and CDR2 YSYEKL. CDR3 length: 15 amino acids. The germline V and J ends were trimmed by 0 bases and 5 bases, with 13 bases remaining between them. CDR3 loop: CASSQDGLRGTEAFF. The CDR3 region has the DNA TGCGCCAGCAGCCAAGATGGTTTGCGGGGGACTGAAGCTTTCTTT.

A note on this clone: The junction and the germline gene differ at one end; a read error may be behind it. The chain couples TRBV7-9 to TRBJ1-6; 12 bases line up with TRBD1. Germline lookup yields CDR1 SEHNR and CDR2 FQNEAQ (reference sequence). The CDR3 sequence is 18 residues long. Here the CDR3 DNA reads TGTGCCAGCACCTTATCTATTGGGACAGGGGGCCATAATTCACCCCTCCACTTT. This codes for CASTLSIGTGGHNSPLHF.